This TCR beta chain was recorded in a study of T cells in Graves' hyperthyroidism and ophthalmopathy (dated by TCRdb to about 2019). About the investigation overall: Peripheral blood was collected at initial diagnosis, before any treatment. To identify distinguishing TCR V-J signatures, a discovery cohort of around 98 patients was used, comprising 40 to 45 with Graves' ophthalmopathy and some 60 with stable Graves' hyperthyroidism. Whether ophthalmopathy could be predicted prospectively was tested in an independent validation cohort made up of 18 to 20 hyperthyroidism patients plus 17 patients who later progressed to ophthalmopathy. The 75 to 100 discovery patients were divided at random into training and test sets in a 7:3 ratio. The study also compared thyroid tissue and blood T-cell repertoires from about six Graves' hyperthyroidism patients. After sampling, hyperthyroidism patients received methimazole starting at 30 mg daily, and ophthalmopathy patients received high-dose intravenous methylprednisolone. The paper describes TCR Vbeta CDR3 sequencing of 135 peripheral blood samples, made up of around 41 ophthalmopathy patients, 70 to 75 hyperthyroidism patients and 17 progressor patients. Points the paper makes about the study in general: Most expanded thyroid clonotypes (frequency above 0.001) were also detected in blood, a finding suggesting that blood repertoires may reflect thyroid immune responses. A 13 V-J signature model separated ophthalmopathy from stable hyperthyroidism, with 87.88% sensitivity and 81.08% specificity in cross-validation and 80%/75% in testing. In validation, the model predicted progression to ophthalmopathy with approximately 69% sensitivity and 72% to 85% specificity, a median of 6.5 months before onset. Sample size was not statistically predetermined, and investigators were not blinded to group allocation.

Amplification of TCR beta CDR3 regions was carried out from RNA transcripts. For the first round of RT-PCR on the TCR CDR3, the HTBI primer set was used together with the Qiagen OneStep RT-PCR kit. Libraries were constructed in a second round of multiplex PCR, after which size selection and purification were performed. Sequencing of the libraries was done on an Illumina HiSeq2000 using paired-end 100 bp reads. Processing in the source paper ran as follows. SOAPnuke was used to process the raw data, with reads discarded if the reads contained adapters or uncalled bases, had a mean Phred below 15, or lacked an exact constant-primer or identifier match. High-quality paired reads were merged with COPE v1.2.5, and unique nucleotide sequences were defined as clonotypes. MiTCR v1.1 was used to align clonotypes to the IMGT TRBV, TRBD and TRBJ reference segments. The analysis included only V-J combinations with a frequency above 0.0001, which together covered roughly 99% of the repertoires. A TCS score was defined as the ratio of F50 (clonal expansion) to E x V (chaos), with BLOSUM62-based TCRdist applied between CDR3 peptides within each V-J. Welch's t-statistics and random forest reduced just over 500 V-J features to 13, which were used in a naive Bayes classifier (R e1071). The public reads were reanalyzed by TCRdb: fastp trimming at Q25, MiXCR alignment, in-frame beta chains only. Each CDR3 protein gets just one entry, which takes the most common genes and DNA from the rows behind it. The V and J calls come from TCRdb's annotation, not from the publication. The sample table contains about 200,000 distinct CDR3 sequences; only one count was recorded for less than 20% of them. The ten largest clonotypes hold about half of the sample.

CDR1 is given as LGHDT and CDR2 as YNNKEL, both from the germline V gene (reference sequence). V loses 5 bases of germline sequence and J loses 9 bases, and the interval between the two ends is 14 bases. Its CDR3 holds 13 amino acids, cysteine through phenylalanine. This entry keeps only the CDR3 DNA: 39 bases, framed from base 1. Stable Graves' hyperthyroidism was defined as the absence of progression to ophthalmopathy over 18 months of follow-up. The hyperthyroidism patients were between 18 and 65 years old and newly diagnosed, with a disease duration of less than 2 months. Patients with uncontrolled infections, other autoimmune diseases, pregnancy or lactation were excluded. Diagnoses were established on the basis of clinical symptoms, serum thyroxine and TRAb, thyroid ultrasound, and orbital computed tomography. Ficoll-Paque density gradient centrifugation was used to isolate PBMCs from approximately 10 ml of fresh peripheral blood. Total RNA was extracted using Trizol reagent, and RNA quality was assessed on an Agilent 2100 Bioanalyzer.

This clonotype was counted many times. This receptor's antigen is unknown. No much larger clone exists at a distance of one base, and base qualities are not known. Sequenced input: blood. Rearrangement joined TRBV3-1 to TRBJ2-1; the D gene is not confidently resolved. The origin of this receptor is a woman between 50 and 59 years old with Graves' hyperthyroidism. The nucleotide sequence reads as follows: TGTGCCAGCAGCAGAGACCCACTTGGTGAGCAGTTCTTC. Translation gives CASSRDPLGEQFF.